One sample yielded the 23 T cell receptor beta chains listed below, sequenced in a study of blood T cell repertoires in COVID-19. Clones were sequenced by immunoSEQ multiplex PCR, and TCRdb holds only the in-frame ones, with some missing. The sample lists approximately 400,000 clones, approximately 77% occurring once. The sample comprised peripheral blood. Every receptor here comes from a human donor with acute or convalescent COVID-19. The donor label of this sample is uncertain.

The chain has TRBV10-3 and TRBJ1-1, with D uncertain. In germline, CDR1 is ENHRY, CDR2 SYGVKD. CDR3 size: 13 residues. Trimming removed 3 bases from V and 2 bases from J, with 7 bases in between. DNA for the CDR3: TGTGCCATCAGTGATAACAGTAACACTGAAGCTTTCTTT. Its protein product is CAISDNSNTEAFF.

The chain's CDR3 is CASRQGTSGMFEQYF. Written as DNA, the CDR3 is TGTGCCAGCAGACAAGGGACTAGCGGGATGTTCGAGCAGTACTTC. The rearrangement joins TRBV6-5 to TRBJ2-7; TRBD2 matches at 13 bases. From germline, CDR1 is MNHEY and CDR2 SVGAGI. The CDR3 is made up of 15 amino acids. The V gene end was trimmed by 6 bases and the J gene end by 6 bases; junction bases not matched to a gene: 8.

This rearrangement joins TRBV7-6 to TRBJ2-2; 10 positions agree with TRBD2. Germline CDR1 SGHVS, CDR2 FNYEAQ. The ends lost 5 bases at V and 6 bases at J; junction bases unmatched: 9. CDR3 size: 16 residues. CDR3 sequence reads: CASSHSGGPSSGELFF. The CDR3 coding sequence is TGTGCCAGCAGCCATAGCGGGGGGCCGTCCTCCGGGGAGCTGTTTTTT.

This clone was observed a few times. The V call is TRBV7-9, the J call TRBJ2-1, with 7 nucleotides matching TRBD2. This CDR3 comprises 18 residues. The V gene's germline CDR1 is SEHNR and CDR2 FQNEAQ (reference sequence). V was clipped by 1 base and J by 5 bases; unmatched bases: 14. The CDR3 protein is CASSLGRQLSGPHNEQFF. The CDR3 coding sequence is TGTGCCAGCAGCTTAGGTCGGCAACTTAGCGGGCCTCACAATGAGCAGTTCTTC.

This rearrangement joins TRBV7-2 to TRBJ1-2; D call uncertain. V gave up 1 base and J gave up 2 bases, with 11 bases separating them. Germline CDR1 SGHTA, CDR2 FQGNSA. CDR3 length: 15 residues. CDR3 nucleotide sequence: TGTGCCAGCAGCTTAGTCTCGGCAGGAAACTATGGCTACACCTTC. Amino acids: CASSLVSAGNYGYTF.

This clone was seen once. The V gene is TRBV4-2, the J gene TRBJ1-6, with D tentatively TRBD1 (5 bases). Trimming pared 0 bases from V and 7 bases from J, leaving 13 bases between. Germline V gene lookup returns CDR1 LGHNA and CDR2 YNFKEQ. The CDR3 runs to 16 residues. CDR3 nucleotides: TGTGCCAGCAGCCAAGATGTCGGACATCCGAATTCACCCCTCCACTTT. Translation gives CASSQDVGHPNSPLHF.

J is TRBJ1-4 and V is TRBV2; tentatively, D is TRBD1 (6 bases). V was pared by 2 bases and J by 4 bases, with 20 bases between. The length of the CDR3 is 18 residues. Germline V lookup: CDR1 SNHLY, CDR2 FYNNEI. The CDR3 sequence is CASSERPPGGGRNEKLFF. CDR3 sequence (DNA): TGTGCCAGCAGTGAAAGGCCCCCAGGCGGGGGCCGTAATGAAAAACTGTTTTTT.

CDR3 sequence reads: CASRGGSGNSPLHF. The DNA for the CDR3 is TGTGCCAGCAGGGGGGGGAGCGGGAATTCACCCCTCCACTTT. This chain uses TRBV2 with TRBJ1-6, with D perhaps matching TRBD1 (5 bases). Germline V gene sequence: CDR1 SNHLY, CDR2 FYNNEI. The V and J ends lost 6 bases and 7 bases respectively, with 13 bases between them. The length of the CDR3 is 14 residues. The whole variable domain, remainder taken from reference TRBV2 and TRBJ1-6, is EPEVTQTPSHQVTQMGQEVILRCVPISNHLYFYWYRQILGQKVEFLVSFYNNEISEKSEIFDDQFSVERPDGSNFTLKIRSTKLEDSAMYFCASRGGSGNSPLHFGNGTRLTVT.

V gene TRBV7-2 combines with J gene TRBJ2-3, with D possibly TRBD2 on 5 matching bases. The V end was cut by 3 bases, the J end by 4 bases, with 11 bases between. Germline CDR1 reads SGHTA; CDR2 reads FQGNSA. The CDR3 length is 14 residues. CDR3: CASSFTRVADTQYF. The CDR3 DNA sequence: TGTGCCAGCAGCTTTACGCGGGTGGCAGATACGCAGTATTTT.

V usage is TRBV6-5 and J usage is TRBJ2-7; 7 bases are shared with TRBD2. The CDR3 contains 16 residues. Germline CDR1 and CDR2: MNHEY and SVGAGI. The V and J ends lost 0 bases and 5 bases, in that order; junction bases with no gene match: 10. CDR3 bases: TGTGCCAGCAGTTACTCGTGGGCGGGAGTGAGAAACGAGCAGTACTTC. It specifies CASSYSWAGVRNEQYF.

The CDR3: CASSPGQSNQPQHF. CDR3 in DNA: TGTGCCAGCAGCCCTGGACAGAGCAATCAGCCCCAGCATTTT. The chain links TRBV3-1 (or the pseudogene TRBV3-2) to TRBJ1-5, with TRBD1 as a possible D gene (6 bases). V was clipped by 4 bases and J by 1 base, with 8 bases between them. The CDR3 loop spans 14 amino acids. Germline-derived CDR1 and CDR2 are LGHDT and YNNKEL (reference sequence).

V gene TRBV28 combines with J gene TRBJ2-3; D not certain. Deletions cut 2 bases from V and 8 bases from J, with 5 bases between. The CDR3 is made up of 11 amino acids. Germline CDR1 and CDR2: MDHEN and SYDVKM. The CDR3 DNA reads as TGTGCCAGCAGTTTAACAACTACGCAGTATTTT. The encoded protein is CASSLTTTQYF.

This clone was detected a few times. The rearrangement links TRBV4-1 to TRBJ2-6, with TRBD1 matching 10 bases. This CDR3 is 18 amino acids long. V shed 1 base and J 0 bases; nucleotides not matched to a gene: 3. From germline, CDR1 is MGHRA and CDR2 YSYEKL. The CDR3 sequence: CASSQVGTGASGANVLTF. The CDR3 DNA follows: TGCGCCAGCAGCCAAGTCGGGACAGGGGCCTCTGGGGCCAACGTCCTGACTTTC.

The CDR3 coding sequence is TGTGCCAACACAGGGGACATGAACACTGAAGCTTTCTTT. The encoded protein is CANTGDMNTEAFF. J is TRBJ1-1 and V is TRBV6-4, with 7 bases matching TRBD1. This CDR3 region has 13 residues. V dropped 10 bases and J dropped 0; count of bases not matched to a gene: 5. Germline V gives CDR1 MRHNA, CDR2 SNTAGT.

Here the CDR3 DNA reads TGCAGTGCTAGTCCCGTCTATGAGCAGTTCTTC. It yields the protein CSASPVYEQFF. The chain uses TRBV20-1 and TRBJ2-1, with D uncertain. Germline V CDR1 and CDR2: DFQATT, SNEGSKA (reference sequence). V gave up 3 bases and J gave up 8 bases, with 8 bases separating them. CDR3 length: 11 amino acids.

This sequence joins TRBV27 and TRBJ1-1, with D maybe TRBD1 (6 bases). V lost 5 bases and J 5 bases, leaving 15 bases between the germline ends. The CDR3 sequence is 14 residues long. The V gene's germline CDR1 is MNHEY and CDR2 SMNVEV (reference sequence). This chain's CDR3 is CASSPGGSGTEAFF. CDR3 DNA sequence: TGTGCCAGCAGTCCGGGGGGCAGCGGGACTGAAGCTTTCTTT.

V is TRBV7-9 and J is TRBJ1-2; D call uncertain. The germline V and J ends were trimmed by 0 bases and 11 bases, with 10 bases remaining between them. The CDR3 contains 12 residues. Germline V gene lookup returns CDR1 SEHNR and CDR2 FQNEAQ (reference sequence). CDR3 sequence: CASSLALGFYTF. For the CDR3, the DNA is TGTGCCAGCAGCTTAGCACTCGGGTTTTACACCTTC.

V gene TRBV7-8 combines with J gene TRBJ1-1; D is unresolved. CDR1 is SGHVS, CDR2 FQNEAQ, per germline. There are 13 residues in the CDR3. Trimming took 1 base from V and 4 from J, leaving 7 bases between them. CDR3 coding DNA: TGTGCCAGCAGCTTAGTCAAACTCACTGAAGCTTTCTTT. Amino acid sequence: CASSLVKLTEAFF.

The genes are TRBV7-2 and TRBJ1-2, with 8 bases lining up with TRBD1. This CDR3 spans 14 amino acids. Germline lookup yields CDR1 SGHTA and CDR2 FQGNSA. V was clipped by 6 bases and J by 2 bases; unmatched bases: 5. CDR3 DNA sequence: TGTGCCAGCAGACTCCGGGACAGGAACTATGGCTACACCTTC. Its protein is CASRLRDRNYGYTF.

V and J are TRBV30 and TRBJ1-5; the match to TRBD1 covers 7 bases. The CDR3 length is 17 residues. CDR1 and CDR2 from the germline V gene are GTSNPN and SVGIG (reference sequence). V shed 0 bases, J shed 0 bases, and the junction held 8 bases outside the gene matches. The CDR3 is CAWSVQGRGYSNQPQHF. The CDR3 nucleotides are TGTGCCTGGAGTGTACAGGGGCGGGGATATAGCAATCAGCCCCAGCATTTT.

The chain links TRBV11-2 to TRBJ1-3; no reliable D call. V gave up 1 base and J gave up 0 bases, with 10 bases separating them. The CDR3 is made up of 16 amino acids. Germline V gene data show CDR1 as SGHAT and CDR2 as FQNNGV. CDR3 loop: CASSLGGTRSGNTIYF. Here the CDR3 DNA reads TGTGCCAGCAGCTTAGGCGGCACACGCTCTGGAAACACCATATATTTT.

In DNA form, the CDR3 reads TGCGCCAGCAGCGCATCCTCACAGGCCGTGAACACTGAAGCTTTCTTT. It translates to CASSASSQAVNTEAFF. V gene TRBV5-1 combines with J gene TRBJ1-1; TRBD1 might be the D (5 bases). The CDR3 covers 16 residues. From germline, CDR1 is SGHRS and CDR2 YFSETQ. Trimming stripped 4 bases from V and 0 bases from J, with 16 bases between.

The gene calls are TRBV5-1 and TRBJ2-4, with D perhaps matching TRBD2 (5 bases). This CDR3 contains 16 residues. The V end was cut by 4 bases, the J end by 0 bases, with 14 bases between. Germline assignment: CDR1 SGHRS and CDR2 YFSETQ. The chain's CDR3 is CASSPRERIAKNIQYF. The CDR3 DNA is TGCGCCAGCAGCCCAAGGGAGAGAATAGCCAAAAACATTCAGTACTTC.